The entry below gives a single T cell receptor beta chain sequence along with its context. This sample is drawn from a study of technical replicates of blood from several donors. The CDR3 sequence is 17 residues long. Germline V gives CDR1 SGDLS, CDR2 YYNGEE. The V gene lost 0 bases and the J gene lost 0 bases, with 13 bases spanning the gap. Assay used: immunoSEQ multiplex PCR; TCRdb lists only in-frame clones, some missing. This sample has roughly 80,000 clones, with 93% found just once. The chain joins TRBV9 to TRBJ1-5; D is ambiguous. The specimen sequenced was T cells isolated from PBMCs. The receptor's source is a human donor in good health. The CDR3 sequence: CASSVGCRAYSNQPQHF. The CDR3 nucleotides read TGTGCCAGCAGCGTAGGTTGTAGAGCGTATAGCAATCAGCCCCAGCATTTT.